This passage covers 25 T cell receptor beta chains from one sample sequenced in a study of PD-1 blockade in mismatch repair-deficient tumors. This table comes from immunoSEQ multiplex PCR, and its TCRdb copy is limited to in-frame clones, with some not included. Found here are just under 65,000 clones, 88% of them singletons; the top ten hold about 14%. The source material was peripheral blood, sampled 52 weeks after starting pembrolizumab. The source is an adult with mismatch repair-deficient cancer.

V and J are TRBV6-1 and TRBJ1-2, with D perhaps matching TRBD1 (5 bases). Trimming took 7 bases from V and 5 from J, leaving 17 bases between them. The CDR3 spans 14 residues. Germline CDR1 and CDR2: MNHNS and SASEGT. This chain's CDR3 is CASKGPLSGYGYTF. CDR3 sequence (DNA): TGTGCCAGCAAGGGACCGCTTTCAGGGTATGGCTACACCTTC.

V usage is TRBV18 and J usage is TRBJ2-7; 8 bases fit TRBD2. CDR3 length: 13 amino acids. CDR1 and CDR2 from the germline V gene are KGHSH and LQKENI. V lost 3 bases to trimming and J lost 4 bases; unmatched junction nucleotides: 2. This CDR3 reads CASSPGLEYEQYF. In DNA form, the CDR3 reads TGTGCCAGCTCACCGGGACTAGAATACGAGCAGTACTTC.

This clone was seen just once. The gene calls are TRBV11-2 and TRBJ2-5; 8 bases align to TRBD1. V lost 5 bases, J lost 5 bases, and 10 bases stayed unmatched. Germline loops: CDR1 SGHAT, CDR2 FQNNGV. The length of the CDR3 is 15 residues. The CDR3 nucleotides read TGTGCCAGCAGCCTGTCGACAGGGGTAGGGGAGACCCAGTACTTC. This encodes CASSLSTGVGETQYF.

This clone was seen more than once but under ten times. The CDR3 region is CASSLREVGYEQYF. In DNA form, the CDR3 reads TGCGCCAGCAGCCTACGGGAGGTTGGGTACGAGCAGTACTTC. The chain has TRBV4-1 and TRBJ2-7, with 7 bases that match TRBD2. With V trimmed by 4 bases and J by 4 bases, 7 bases remained unmatched. The CDR3 is 14 amino acids. Germline V gene lookup returns CDR1 MGHRA and CDR2 YSYEKL.

The chain is built from TRBV4-1 and TRBJ1-5, with D possibly being TRBD1 (5 bases). Germline V gene data show CDR1 as MGHRA and CDR2 as YSYEKL. The CDR3 consists of 18 residues. V was shortened by 0 bases and J by 0 bases, with 15 bases between the two germline ends. CDR3 DNA: TGCGCCAGCAGCCAAGATGTTTTGGGGGTCGATAGCAATCAGCCCCAGCATTTT. Translated, it gives CASSQDVLGVDSNQPQHF.

The rearrangement uses TRBV5-6 and TRBJ2-1, with D unresolved. Trimming cost V 0 bases and J 7 bases, with 5 bases left between them. The CDR3 length is 12 residues. The germline V gene has CDR1 SGHDT and CDR2 YYEEEE. The chain's CDR3 is CASSLAQNEQFF. The CDR3 nucleotides are TGTGCCAGCAGCTTGGCGCAAAATGAGCAGTTCTTC.

J is TRBJ2-5 and V is TRBV6-6, with 9 positions matching TRBD1. The trim removed 0 bases at V and 3 bases at J, leaving 5 bases unmatched. This CDR3 is built from 16 residues. The germline V gene encodes CDR1 MNHNY and CDR2 SVGAGI (reference sequence). The chain's CDR3 is CASSYSRDRVEETQYF. Here the CDR3 DNA reads TGTGCCAGCAGTTACTCCCGGGACAGGGTGGAAGAGACCCAGTACTTC.

The DNA for the CDR3 is TGCGCCAGCAGATCGGGACAGGCCCTCACTGAAGCTTTCTTT. It yields the protein CASRSGQALTEAFF. The chain employs TRBV10-2 and TRBJ1-1, with 8 bases that match TRBD1. The CDR3 loop spans 14 amino acids. J gave up 4 bases and V 6 bases, and 7 bases lay outside the gene matches. Germline loops: CDR1 WSHSY, CDR2 SAAADI.

V gene TRBV28 combines with J gene TRBJ2-5, with D perhaps TRBD2 (6 bases). V was trimmed by 2 bases and J by 4 bases, leaving 20 bases between them. Germline assignment: CDR1 MDHEN and CDR2 SYDVKM. The CDR3 is made up of 17 amino acids. The CDR3 is CASSLTARELIRETQYF. The CDR3 nucleotides read TGTGCCAGCAGTTTAACGGCTCGGGAGTTGATTAGAGAGACCCAGTACTTC.

The chain uses TRBV23-1 and TRBJ1-3, with 10 bases aligning to TRBD1. TRBV23-1 is filed as an ORF, its function uncertain. V dropped 2 bases and J dropped 1; count of bases not matched to a gene: 11. The CDR3 extends over 19 amino acids. The CDR3 DNA sequence: TGCGCCAGCAGTCAACTGACCCGACAGGGGGCGCTATCTGGAAACACCATATATTTT. Translated, it gives CASSQLTRQGALSGNTIYF.

The chain employs TRBV18 and TRBJ2-7; D unresolved. The V and J ends lost 3 bases and 5 bases respectively, with 8 bases between them. Germline V gene sequence: CDR1 KGHSH, CDR2 LQKENI. CDR3 size: 12 residues. The CDR3 sequence: CASSPNGNEQYF. In DNA form, the CDR3 reads TGTGCCAGCTCACCCAACGGCAACGAGCAGTACTTC.

The chain combines TRBV10-3 with TRBJ2-7, with D unresolved. Germline CDR1 ENHRY, CDR2 SYGVKD. V gave up 7 bases and J gave up 2 bases, with 3 bases separating them. The CDR3 consists of 10 residues. CDR3 DNA sequence: TGTGCCATCAAGACCTACGAGCAGTACTTC. Translated, it gives CAIKTYEQYF.

The V gene is TRBV7-9, the J gene TRBJ2-7; 14 bases match TRBD2. J lost 4 bases, V lost 4 bases, and 3 bases had no gene match. The CDR3 spans 15 residues. Germline lookup yields CDR1 SEHNR and CDR2 FQNEAQ (reference sequence). CDR3 sequence (DNA): TGTGCCAGCAGCTCCGGGACTAGCGGGAGTTACGAGCAGTACTTC. Its translation: CASSSGTSGSYEQYF.

The chain is built from TRBV4-1 and TRBJ2-1; 8 bases fit TRBD2. With V trimmed by 11 bases and J by 0 bases, 6 bases remained unmatched. Germline CDR1 reads MGHRA; CDR2 reads YSYEKL. The CDR3 runs to 14 residues. CDR3 DNA sequence: TGCGCCGCGGGGGGTCGAAGCTCCTACAATGAGCAGTTCTTC. It translates to CAAGGRSSYNEQFF.

This clone was seen more than once but under ten times. This chain uses TRBV6-4 with TRBJ2-1; tentatively, D is TRBD2 (6 bases). The CDR3 length is 14 residues. Trimming stripped 1 base from V and 8 bases from J, with 12 bases between. Germline V CDR1 and CDR2: MRHNA, SNTAGT. CDR3 loop: CASSDLNGGDEQFF. The CDR3 DNA is TGTGCCAGCAGTGACTTGAACGGAGGGGATGAGCAGTTCTTC.

The chain carries TRBV10-3 and TRBJ2-7; a weak D match, TRBD2 (6 bases). Germline V lookup: CDR1 ENHRY, CDR2 SYGVKD. The CDR3 extends over 15 amino acids. The germline V and J ends were trimmed by 3 bases and 2 bases, with 14 bases remaining between them. The CDR3 DNA follows: TGTGCCATCAGTGAAGGGCGGGAAAGGACCTACGAGCAGTACTTC. This sequence encodes CAISEGRERTYEQYF.

V and J are TRBV5-1 and TRBJ1-4, with D possibly matching TRBD1 (5 bases). Germline V gives CDR1 SGHRS, CDR2 YFSETQ. The V end lost 2 bases, the J end lost 7 bases, and 9 bases lay between the germline ends. CDR3 length: 13 amino acids. This CDR3 is CASSLGQREKLFF. CDR3 nucleotides: TGCGCCAGCAGCTTAGGACAACGTGAAAAACTGTTTTTT.

This clone was seen more than once but under ten times. The rearrangement uses TRBV7-9 and TRBJ2-7; TRBD2 agrees at 11 bases. The CDR3 is 15 residues long. V lost 6 bases, J lost 2 bases, and 6 bases stayed unmatched. CDR1 is SEHNR and CDR2 is FQNEAQ in the germline V gene (reference sequence). CDR3 sequence: CASSSPGLAAYEQYF. DNA of the CDR3: TGTGCCAGCAGTTCGCCGGGACTAGCGGCCTACGAGCAGTACTTC.

The rearrangement uses TRBV7-8 and TRBJ2-7; possible D gene TRBD2, 5 bases. V was shortened by 3 bases and J by 3 bases, with 9 bases between the two germline ends. The CDR3 has 13 amino acids. Germline V gene lookup returns CDR1 SGHVS and CDR2 FQNEAQ. The CDR3: CASSFNGDYEQYF. CDR3 sequence (DNA): TGTGCCAGCAGCTTTAACGGGGACTACGAGCAGTACTTC.

This clone was seen more than once but under ten times. The chain links TRBV7-2 to TRBJ2-7; D remains ambiguous. With 4 bases removed from V and 5 bases from J, the gap between germline ends came to 6 bases. Germline V gene data show CDR1 as SGHTA and CDR2 as FQGNSA. The CDR3 spans 11 residues. This CDR3 is CASSSANEQYF. CDR3 coding DNA: TGTGCCAGCAGCTCCGCGAACGAGCAGTACTTC.

The V gene is TRBV29-1, the J gene TRBJ1-1, with 10 bases fitting TRBD1. Trimming cost V 3 bases and J 5 bases; bases outside gene matches: 6. This CDR3 contains 14 residues. Germline lookup yields CDR1 SQVTM and CDR2 ANQGSEA. The CDR3 DNA follows: TGCAGCGTTGATAACGGGACAGGGGTAACTGAAGCTTTCTTT. This codes for CSVDNGTGVTEAFF.

The rearrangement links TRBV4-1 to TRBJ2-7; D possibly corresponds to TRBD1 (5 bases). Germline V gene data show CDR1 as MGHRA and CDR2 as YSYEKL. This CDR3 has 15 residues. The V gene lost 2 bases and the J gene lost 0 bases, with 11 bases spanning the gap. CDR3 sequence: CASSQTATDSYEQYF. In DNA, the CDR3 is TGCGCCAGCAGCCAAACCGCGACAGACTCCTACGAGCAGTACTTC.

The chain carries TRBV4-3 and TRBJ2-5; 8 nucleotides agree with TRBD2. The CDR3 has 13 amino acids. The ends lost 8 bases at V and 5 bases at J; junction bases unmatched: 7. Germline V gene data show CDR1 as LGHNA and CDR2 as YSLEER. The CDR3 nucleotides are TGCGCCAGCTCCGGGAGGGGACGGGAGACCCAGTACTTC. The encoded protein is CASSGRGRETQYF.

The gene calls are TRBV6-5 and TRBJ2-7; 8 bases are shared with TRBD1. V trimming: 5 bases; J trimming: 5 bases; junction bases outside the gene matches: 5. This CDR3 region has 13 residues. Germline values: CDR1 MNHEY, CDR2 SVGAGI. CDR3 DNA sequence: TGTGCCAGCAGTGGACAGGGACGAGACGAGCAGTACTTC. Its protein is CASSGQGRDEQYF.

This clone came up a few times. The chain employs TRBV19 and TRBJ2-7; D ambiguous. The CDR3 is 14 residues long. The germline CDR1 and CDR2 sequences are LNHDA and SQIVND (reference sequence). The germline V and J ends were trimmed by 5 bases and 1 base, with 12 bases remaining between them. CDR3 nucleotides: TGTGCCAGTAGTTCCTCGGGTCTATCCTACGAGCAGTACTTC. The encoded protein is CASSSSGLSYEQYF.